This T cell receptor beta chain was obtained from a study of T cell responses to AZD1222 COVID-19 vaccine (dated by TCRdb to about 2021). With respect to the entire study: AZD1222 recipients whose second dose came at about 4 weeks and those whose second dose came at about 12 weeks were combined into one group, since spike-specific TCR depth and breadth did not differ between the two schedules. A total of approximately 250 trial participants underwent TCR sequencing, of whom about 200 had received two doses of AZD1222 and 26 had received two doses of the MenACWY control vaccine. Trial participants were enrolled by age into subgroups of 18-55, 56-69 and 70-plus years, and 148, 28 and 57 TCR-sequenced participants, respectively, were included in these subgroups. Findings and caveats that apply to the study as a whole: Nearly half of unique spike-specific TCRs reportedly recognized epitopes outside regions mutated in the B.1.351 and B.1.1.7 variants. Most participants were white British and females outnumbered males, and the authors suggested that clonal diversity may have been underestimated. Conclusions about previously exposed vaccinees are limited, since just five or six AZD1222 recipients were seropositive for SARS-CoV-2 at baseline. A significant rise in spike-specific TCR breadth and depth was observed after two AZD1222 doses relative to day 0 and relative to MenACWY recipients. Because no day 14 peak-response samples were available, the repertoires could be characterized only after the peak T cell response. The vaccine-associated CD4 TCRs covered the entire spike protein, and the dominant responses fell in regions 160-218 and 743-854. In the small 56-69-year group, the increase in depth fell short of significance, most likely because of low power.

A word on this clone: Its binding antigen is unknown. Base qualities are missing; no much larger clone stands one base away.

The time point label corresponds to: baseline before first vaccination. Samples from vaccinated people were obtained from the UK trials COV001 and COV002, which included a single-blind randomized controlled phase 2/3 trial of AZD1222 (ChAdOx1 nCoV-19) in healthy adults. For TCRbeta chain sequencing, PBMC samples from trial participants were taken at day 0 and at day 28 after the second dose. Trimming at the junction amounts to 5 bases on V and 4 bases on J, and the germline ends lie 14 bases apart. The germline V gene gives CDR1 as SGHNT and CDR2 as YENEEA. The CDR3 measures 14 amino acids from cysteine to phenylalanine. Only the CDR3 region is kept as DNA, spanning 42 bases read in frame from base 1. The CDR3 regions of human TCRbeta chains were analyzed by immunosequencing. As for the authors' bioinformatics: Repertoire TCRs were checked for matches against a reference library of SARS-CoV-2-specific TCRs that had been generated using the MIRA antigen-specificity platform. Breadth was defined as the fraction of unique TCRs that were SARS-CoV-2-associated, and depth was defined as the fraction of total T cells that were SARS-CoV-2-associated. Using the MIRA data, each spike-specific TCR was mapped to the spike region that the TCR reacts to and placed in a CD4 or CD8 class. Log10-transformed breadth and depth values were compared by one-way ANOVA with Sidak's multiple comparisons tests. TCRdb's version of the immuneACCESS table is confined to in-frame rearrangements and falls short of the full clone set. An unresolved V gene accounts for under half of the shortfall where checked; the remainder is of unknown origin. Clonal size and the V and J genes are those of that table, whereas D and trimming came from the DNA. Recorded for this sample are some 150,000 clones; roughly 91% of them occurred a single time. 7.5% to 9.5% of the sample lies in the top ten.

The starting material was peripheral blood, obtained on day 0 of AZD1222 vaccination. The rearranged segments are TRBV11-3 and TRBJ1-2, with the D gene not confidently named. The source is an adult in good health. The CDR3 has the sequence CASSPGSGSYGYTF. The DNA reads as follows: TGTGCCAGCAGCCCGGGCTCCGGAAGCTATGGCTACACCTTC.